The 25 T cell receptor beta chains listed next were all sequenced from one sample in a study of blood T cell repertoires in COVID-19. The data were produced by immunoSEQ multiplex PCR, yet TCRdb's version contains in-frame clones alone and is incomplete. In the table there are some 350,000 clones, more than 75% of which are singletons. Sequenced: PBMCs or T cells enriched from blood (not recorded which). The receptors shown here come from a woman younger than 45 who had recovered from COVID-19.

The chain is built from TRBV28 and TRBJ1-2; maybe TRBD1 (6 bases). Trimming cost V 5 bases and J 8 bases, with 18 bases left between them. The germline gives CDR1 MDHEN, CDR2 SYDVKM. This CDR3 spans 14 amino acids. The CDR3 sequence: CASSGPYRVGGYTF. CDR3 bases: TGTGCCAGCAGTGGTCCTTACAGGGTGGGGGGCTACACCTTC.

The CDR3 nucleotides read TGTGCCAGCAGCCCCCCGGACAGGATTGGCTACACCTTC. It translates to CASSPPDRIGYTF. This chain connects TRBV6-5 to TRBJ1-2; TRBD1 aligns across 7 bases. The germline V gene has CDR1 MNHEY and CDR2 SVGAGI. V shed 6 bases, J shed 7 bases, and the junction held 8 bases outside the gene matches. The CDR3 runs to 13 residues.

The genes are TRBV12-3 or TRBV12-4 and TRBJ1-5; D gene unclear. Between the trimmed V and J ends, which lost 3 bases and 4 bases, there was a span of 7 bases. The length of the CDR3 is 13 residues. CDR3 in DNA: TGTGCCAGCAGTTTCGTCAGAAATCAGCCCCAGCATTTT. Its translation: CASSFVRNQPQHF.

The V gene is TRBV20-1, the J gene TRBJ2-1, with D maybe TRBD2 (5 bases). Germline V CDR1 and CDR2: DFQATT, SNEGSKA (reference sequence). The CDR3 has 11 residues. V lost 5 bases, J lost 6 bases, and 8 bases lay in between. In nucleotides, the CDR3 is TGCAGTGCTCGACTACCCAATGAGCAGTTCTTC. Amino acids: CSARLPNEQFF.

The chain has TRBV6-2 or TRBV6-3 and TRBJ2-1, with 10 nucleotides matching TRBD2. The junction had 8 bases not matched to a gene; V was cut back by 0 bases and J by 6 bases. This CDR3 is 17 amino acids long. Germline-derived CDR1 and CDR2 are MNHEY and SVGEGT. The DNA of the CDR3 is TGTGCCAGCAGTTACTCTAAAGGTAGCGGGGGGCCCAATGAGCAGTTCTTC. The encoded protein is CASSYSKGSGGPNEQFF.

The chain recombines TRBV19 with TRBJ1-1; D is unclear. CDR3 length: 13 amino acids. CDR1 and CDR2 (germline): LNHDA, SQIVND (reference sequence). Trimming took off 7 bases at V and 7 bases at J, with 16 bases between the two ends. The CDR3 protein is CASNPGLAFEAFF. The CDR3 nucleotides are TGTGCCAGTAACCCAGGCCTGGCCTTTGAAGCTTTCTTT.

Here the CDR3 reads CASSLSDRDSTFF. The CDR3 DNA sequence: TGTGCCAGCAGTTTATCCGACAGGGATTCTACTTTCTTT. The chain is built from TRBV12-3 or TRBV12-4 and TRBJ1-1, with 7 bases matching TRBD1. The V segment lost 2 bases and the J segment 12 bases; nucleotides outside the gene matches: 9. The CDR3 runs to 13 residues.

This clone was seen a single time. The CDR3 region has the DNA TGTGCCAGCAGCTTGCCACGGGGGGCCCTATCGGGAAATGAGCAGTTCTTC. It codes for CASSLPRGALSGNEQFF. V usage is TRBV7-2 and J usage is TRBJ2-1; D possibly corresponds to TRBD2 (7 bases). The CDR3 loop spans 17 amino acids. Trimming removed 3 bases at V and 7 bases at J, with 22 bases between. Germline loops: CDR1 SGHTA, CDR2 FQGNSA.

The genes are TRBV6-2 or TRBV6-3 and TRBJ1-6; TRBD1 might be the D (6 bases). The ends were cut back, 5 bases at V and 5 bases at J, with 19 bases in the middle. CDR1 is MNHEY, CDR2 SVGEGT, per germline. The CDR3 has 17 amino acids. The CDR3 sequence: CASSKSPWTVDNSPLHF. Here the CDR3 DNA reads TGTGCCAGCAGTAAGAGTCCGTGGACAGTCGATAATTCACCCCTCCACTTT.

This chain connects TRBV5-1 to TRBJ1-3; D gene uncertain. V was cut by 4 bases and J by 1 base, with 6 bases left in between. The CDR3 has 13 amino acids. CDR1 and CDR2 (germline): SGHRS, YFSETQ. CDR3 DNA sequence: TGCGCCAGCAGCCCCCTTTCTGGAAACACCATATATTTT. Its protein product is CASSPLSGNTIYF.

The chain employs TRBV7-2 and TRBJ2-1, with 10 nucleotides matching TRBD2. Trimming removed 0 bases from V and 6 bases from J; junction bases left unmatched: 5. The CDR3 has 16 residues. Germline loops: CDR1 SGHTA, CDR2 FQGNSA. The CDR3 DNA reads as TGTGCCAGCAGCTTAGCCTTACTAGCGGGGCCCAATGAGCAGTTCTTC. As protein: CASSLALLAGPNEQFF.

This sequence joins TRBV16 and TRBJ1-1, with 8 bases that match TRBD1. CDR3 length equals 14 residues. In germline, CDR1 is KGHSY, CDR2 FQNENV. After removal of 3 bases from V and 10 bases from J, the junction contained 10 bases not matched to a gene. The CDR3 nucleotides are TGTGCCAGCAGCCAGGTTCAGCTCGACAGGGGAGCTTTCTTT. As protein: CASSQVQLDRGAFF.

Regarding this clone: One end of the junction varies from germline; a read error may be responsible. The chain uses TRBV6-2 or TRBV6-3 and TRBJ2-1; tentatively, D is TRBD1 (6 bases). The CDR3 is made up of 14 amino acids. The germline gives CDR1 MNHEY, CDR2 SVGEGT. CDR3: CASSYGGSNNEQFF. Written as DNA, the CDR3 is TGTGCCAGCAGTTACGGGGGCTCCAACAATGAGCAGTTCTTC.

This clone was observed once. The V gene is TRBV5-8, the J gene TRBJ1-2; the match to TRBD1 covers 10 bases. The CDR3 extends over 14 amino acids. Germline-derived CDR1 and CDR2 are SGHTS and YDEGEE. Trimming cost V 4 bases and J 9 bases; bases outside gene matches: 9. In DNA, the CDR3 is TGTGCCAGCAGCCGACAGGGGGCGAATATTCGCTACACCTTC. This translates into CASSRQGANIRYTF.

This chain links TRBV5-1 with TRBJ1-1; D remains unclear. V was clipped by 0 bases and J by 1 base, with 10 bases between them. This CDR3 contains 15 residues. The V gene's germline CDR1 is SGHRS and CDR2 YFSETQ. The DNA for the CDR3 is TGCGCCAGCAGCTTGGATTTAGGAGGGAACACTGAAGCTTTCTTT. This gives the protein CASSLDLGGNTEAFF.

The chain joins TRBV5-4 to TRBJ1-2; 8 bases agree with TRBD1. Germline CDR1 SGHNT, CDR2 YYREEE (reference sequence). Trimming removed 2 bases from V and 4 bases from J; junction bases left unmatched: 4. The CDR3 totals 14 residues. CDR3 amino acids: CASSFQGAGYGYTF. DNA for the CDR3: TGTGCCAGCAGCTTTCAGGGGGCCGGCTATGGCTACACCTTC.

This clone was counted once. This CDR3 reads CASSPSGTYEQYF. The CDR3 DNA reads as TGTGCCAGCAGCCCTAGCGGAACCTACGAGCAGTACTTC. The chain uses TRBV7-9 and TRBJ2-7; 7 bases match TRBD2. CDR1 and CDR2 (germline): SEHNR, FQNEAQ (reference sequence). The CDR3 consists of 13 residues. V shed 5 bases and J 2 bases; nucleotides not matched to a gene: 3.

This clone was detected once. The V gene is TRBV29-1, the J gene TRBJ1-1; D gene ambiguous. V was clipped by 7 bases and J by 5 bases, with 8 bases between them. The germline V gene encodes CDR1 SQVTM and CDR2 ANQGSEA. The CDR3 spans 10 residues. The CDR3 reads CSAVTTEAFF. DNA of the CDR3: TGCAGCGCCGTAACAACTGAAGCTTTCTTT.

This chain uses TRBV10-1 with TRBJ2-1, with TRBD2 matching over 8 bases. The germline CDR1 and CDR2 sequences are WNHNN and SYGVQD (reference sequence). J was trimmed by 3 bases and V by 10 bases; bases with no gene match: 8. The CDR3 length is 14 residues. The CDR3 region is CANLRAGVYNEQFF. The CDR3 nucleotides read TGCGCCAACTTAAGAGCGGGGGTCTACAATGAGCAGTTCTTC.

The chain uses TRBV5-1 and TRBJ1-2, with 7 bases that match TRBD1. The V gene's germline CDR1 is SGHRS and CDR2 YFSETQ. The CDR3 totals 15 residues. V shed 0 bases, J shed 4 bases, and the junction held 6 bases outside the gene matches. The CDR3 bases are TGCGCCAGCAGCTTGGGACAGGGTTTCGGCTATGGCTACACCTTC. It yields the protein CASSLGQGFGYGYTF. Full variable domain (outside the CDR3, taken from reference TRBV5-1 and TRBJ1-2): KAGVTQTPRYLIKTRGQQVTLSCSPISGHRSVSWYQQTPGQGLQFLFEYFSETQRNKGNFPGRFSGRQFSNSRSEMNVSTLELGDSALYLCASSLGQGFGYGYTFGSGTRLTVV.

This chain uses TRBV27 with TRBJ1-3; D is uncertain. Per the germline V gene, CDR1 is MNHEY and CDR2 is SMNVEV (reference sequence). The CDR3 extends over 16 amino acids. Trimming removed 5 bases from V and 0 bases from J, with 14 bases in between. This CDR3 is CASSPQVPPSGNTIYF. The CDR3 coding sequence is TGTGCCAGCAGTCCCCAGGTTCCCCCCTCTGGAAACACCATATATTTT.

This clone turned up a few times. Other DNA sequences within the sample encode an identical CDR3. This chain connects TRBV19 to TRBJ1-5; D remains ambiguous. The CDR3 totals 13 residues. The V and J ends lost 5 bases and 2 bases respectively, with 7 bases between them. CDR1 LNHDA and CDR2 SQIVND come from the germline V gene (reference sequence). In nucleotides, the CDR3 is TGTGCCAGTAGTGAGCAGGGCAATCAGCCCCAGCATTTT. Translation gives CASSEQGNQPQHF.

V and J are TRBV2 and TRBJ1-2, with a weak D call TRBD1 (5 bases). This CDR3 has 13 residues. The V gene lost 5 bases and the J gene lost 8 bases, with 15 bases spanning the gap. Germline V gene data show CDR1 as SNHLY and CDR2 as FYNNEI. CDR3 coding DNA: TGTGCCAGCAGTATGAGCAGCCAGGGAGGCTACACCTTC. It specifies CASSMSSQGGYTF. Full variable domain (remainder filled in from reference TRBV2 and TRBJ1-2): EPEVTQTPSHQVTQMGQEVILRCVPISNHLYFYWYRQILGQKVEFLVSFYNNEISEKSEIFDDQFSVERPDGSNFTLKIRSTKLEDSAMYFCASSMSSQGGYTFGSGTRLTVV.

This sequence joins TRBV27 and TRBJ1-2; D possibly corresponds to TRBD1 (6 bases). The CDR3 contains 14 residues. Trimming removed 3 bases from V and 4 bases from J, with 12 bases in between. CDR1 and CDR2 (germline): MNHEY, SMNVEV (reference sequence). The CDR3: CASSFQGPLYGYTF. CDR3 coding DNA: TGTGCCAGCAGTTTTCAGGGGCCCCTCTATGGCTACACCTTC.

The chain combines TRBV7-8 with TRBJ1-3; D uncertain. The CDR3 has 15 residues. V was pared by 0 bases and J by 4 bases, with 10 bases between. Germline CDR1 is SGHVS and CDR2 is FQNEAQ. CDR3 sequence: CASSLAGPGGNTIYF. The CDR3 DNA follows: TGTGCCAGCAGCTTAGCGGGTCCAGGAGGAAACACCATATATTTT.